These T cell receptor beta chains were read from a single sample in a study of T cell responses to AZD1222 COVID-19 vaccine. Assay: immunoSEQ multiplex PCR; the TCRdb copy retains only in-frame clones and omits some. The sample has about 140,000 clones; about 87% are singletons. Sequencing was performed on peripheral blood, taken on day 0 of AZD1222 vaccination. The origin of the receptors is an adult in good health. CDR3s include the opening cysteine and the closing phenylalanine or tryptophan. The D gene is left open where the match is weak. Rows give clone size only sometimes, using once, few, many, or a class for an expanded clone.

J gene: TRBJ1-4
clone size: NA
D gene: NA
V gene: TRBV7-9
CDR3 protein: CASSLATRGWMANEKLFF
CDR3 DNA: TGTGCCAGCAGCTTAGCGACCCGAGGGTGGATGGCTAATGAAAAACTGTTTTTT

J gene: TRBJ2-7
clone size: NA
D gene: NA
V gene: TRBV18
CDR3 protein: CASSPRGEPYEQYF
CDR3 DNA: TGTGCCAGCTCACCTCGTGGGGAGCCGTACGAGCAGTACTTC

J gene: TRBJ1-6
clone size: NA
D gene: TRBD1
V gene: TRBV6-2/TRBV6-3
CDR3 protein: CASSYTPGQGNSPLHF
CDR3 DNA: TGTGCCAGCAGTTACACCCCGGGACAGGGGAATTCACCCCTCCACTTT

J gene: TRBJ1-3
clone size: NA
D gene: NA
V gene: TRBV6-1
CDR3 protein: CASSEYSHRATGNTIYF
CDR3 DNA: TGTGCCAGCAGTGAGTATTCACACAGGGCGACTGGAAACACCATATATTTT

J gene: TRBJ1-5
clone size: few
D gene: NA
V gene: TRBV20-1
CDR3 protein: CSASNVAGTSNQPQHF
CDR3 DNA: TGCAGTGCTAGTAATGTAGCCGGGACTAGCAATCAGCCCCAGCATTTT

J gene: TRBJ1-4
clone size: NA
D gene: TRBD1
V gene: TRBV30
CDR3 protein: CAWSPWDRMNEKLFF
CDR3 DNA: TGTGCCTGGAGTCCTTGGGACAGGATGAATGAAAAACTGTTTTTT

J gene: TRBJ2-4
clone size: NA
D gene: TRBD1
V gene: TRBV24-1
CDR3 protein: CATSDPGQGADIQYF
CDR3 DNA: TGTGCCACCAGTGACCCTGGACAGGGGGCGGACATTCAGTACTTC

J gene: TRBJ2-7
clone size: NA
D gene: NA
V gene: TRBV27
CDR3 protein: CASSFGSPLSYEQYF
CDR3 DNA: TGTGCCAGCAGTTTCGGCTCCCCATTGAGCTACGAGCAGTACTTC

J gene: TRBJ1-2
clone size: NA
D gene: TRBD1
V gene: TRBV3-1/TRBV3-2
CDR3 protein: CASSQDRGPPDYYGYTF
CDR3 DNA: TGTGCCAGCAGCCAAGACAGGGGGCCCCCGGATTACTATGGCTACACCTTC

J gene: TRBJ1-4
clone size: NA
D gene: NA
V gene: TRBV7-9
CDR3 protein: CASSFDEALDREKLFF
CDR3 DNA: TGTGCCAGCAGCTTTGACGAGGCCCTCGATCGGGAAAAACTGTTTTTT

J gene: TRBJ2-3
clone size: NA
D gene: NA
V gene: TRBV30
CDR3 protein: CAWSVWTDTQYF
CDR3 DNA: TGTGCCTGGAGTGTGTGGACAGATACGCAGTATTTT

J gene: TRBJ1-1
clone size: NA
D gene: TRBD1
V gene: TRBV15
CDR3 protein: CATSSQGGAEAFF
CDR3 DNA: TGTGCCACCAGCTCCCAGGGGGGGGCAGAAGCTTTCTTT

J gene: TRBJ1-5
clone size: NA
D gene: TRBD1
V gene: TRBV5-6
CDR3 protein: CASSLGPTTGMGQPQHF
CDR3 DNA: TGTGCCAGCAGCTTGGGCCCTACGACAGGGATGGGCCAGCCCCAGCATTTT

J gene: TRBJ2-7
clone size: NA
D gene: TRBD1
V gene: TRBV19
CDR3 protein: CASSVDRGGEQYF
CDR3 DNA: TGTGCCAGTAGTGTAGACAGGGGAGGCGAGCAGTACTTC

J gene: TRBJ1-2
clone size: NA
D gene: NA
V gene: TRBV6-5
CDR3 protein: CASSYGTNYGYTF
CDR3 DNA: TGTGCCAGCAGTTACGGGACTAACTATGGCTACACCTTC

J gene: TRBJ2-7
clone size: NA
D gene: TRBD1
V gene: TRBV4-3
CDR3 protein: CASSQGNTGQDYEQYF
CDR3 DNA: TGCGCCAGCAGCCAAGGAAACACGGGACAGGACTACGAGCAGTACTTC

J gene: TRBJ2-7
clone size: NA
D gene: NA
V gene: TRBV11-2
CDR3 protein: CASSLDTFYEQYF
CDR3 DNA: TGTGCCAGCAGCTTAGACACTTTCTACGAGCAGTACTTC

J gene: TRBJ1-5
clone size: NA
D gene: NA
V gene: TRBV6-2/TRBV6-3
CDR3 protein: CASSYQPGRNSNQPQHF
CDR3 DNA: TGTGCCAGCAGTTACCAACCCGGACGGAATAGCAATCAGCCCCAGCATTTT

J gene: TRBJ1-5
clone size: once
D gene: NA
V gene: TRBV5-5
CDR3 protein: CASSLGQGGNQPQHF
CDR3 DNA: TGTGCCAGCAGCTTGGGGCAGGGAGGCAATCAGCCCCAGCATTTT

J gene: TRBJ2-2
clone size: NA
D gene: NA
V gene: TRBV19
CDR3 protein: CASSRRQNTGELFF
CDR3 DNA: TGTGCCAGTAGTAGAAGACAGAACACCGGGGAGCTGTTTTTT

J gene: TRBJ2-2
clone size: NA
D gene: NA
V gene: TRBV27
CDR3 protein: CASSRLGTRELFF
CDR3 DNA: TGTGCCAGCAGTCGGCTAGGTACCCGGGAGCTGTTTTTT

J gene: TRBJ1-4
clone size: NA
D gene: NA
V gene: TRBV5-1
CDR3 protein: CASSPRGREGMAFGARDEKLFF
CDR3 DNA: TGCGCCAGCAGCCCAAGGGGCAGAGAAGGGATGGCGTTCGGCGCGCGGGACGAAAAACTGTTTTTT

J gene: TRBJ2-4
clone size: NA
D gene: NA
V gene: TRBV30
CDR3 protein: CAWSGSTGRGIFMDIQYF
CDR3 DNA: TGTGCCTGGAGTGGGTCAACAGGGAGGGGGATATTCATGGACATTCAGTACTTC

J gene: TRBJ2-1
clone size: NA
D gene: TRBD2
V gene: TRBV7-3
CDR3 protein: CASSPKSGRPNEQFF
CDR3 DNA: TGTGCCAGCAGCCCGAAGAGCGGGAGGCCGAATGAGCAGTTCTTC

J gene: TRBJ1-6
clone size: NA
D gene: TRBD1
V gene: TRBV28
CDR3 protein: CASSPDREGSPLHF
CDR3 DNA: TGTGCCAGCAGCCCCGACAGGGAGGGTTCACCCCTCCACTTT

J gene: TRBJ1-2
clone size: NA
D gene: NA
V gene: TRBV19
CDR3 protein: CALPRGENGYTF
CDR3 DNA: TGTGCCTTACCCCGAGGGGAGAATGGCTACACCTTC

J gene: TRBJ2-1
clone size: NA
D gene: TRBD2
V gene: TRBV11-3
CDR3 protein: CASSSRTSGSYNEQFF
CDR3 DNA: TGTGCCAGCAGCTCGCGGACTAGCGGGAGCTACAATGAGCAGTTCTTC

J gene: TRBJ2-7
clone size: NA
D gene: TRBD2
V gene: TRBV6-2/TRBV6-3
CDR3 protein: CASSYPGLAGVYEQYF
CDR3 DNA: TGTGCCAGCAGTTACCCGGGACTAGCGGGAGTCTACGAGCAGTACTTC